This TCR beta chain was documented in a study of metastatic and nonmetastatic thyroid tumors. With MiXCR, TCRdb reprocessed the PCR reads. The table lists thousands of clones, under 35% of them singletons, with around 30% in the top ten. No patient received treatment before thyroid surgery. With V trimmed by 5 bases and J by 2 bases, 6 bases remained unmatched. The CDR3 is 15 residues long. Germline CDR1 SGHVS, CDR2 FQNEAQ. This clone was observed many times. Sample: adjacent normal tissue. The chain is built from TRBV7-8 and TRBJ2-7; 10 nucleotides align to TRBD2. This TCR came from a female donor with papillary thyroid cancer or a benign thyroid nodule (not recorded which). Some clones in this sample may be carry-over from other donors' samples. CDR3 residues: CASSRTSGTPYEQYF. The CDR3 DNA follows: TGTGCCAGCAGCCGGACTAGCGGAACACCCTACGAGCAGTACTTC.